Shown below are 5 T cell receptor beta chains from a single sample sequenced in a study of blood T cell repertoires in COVID-19. The table came from immunoSEQ multiplex PCR; TCRdb's copy has only in-frame clones and leaves some out. In the table there are some 48,000 clones, about 79% of which are singletons. Input material: peripheral blood. The receptors here all came from a human donor in a cohort sampled during active COVID-19.

This sequence joins TRBV5-4 and TRBJ2-1; tentatively, D is TRBD2 (6 bases). V dropped 2 bases and J dropped 2 bases, with 8 bases sitting between them. Germline V gene lookup returns CDR1 SGHNT and CDR2 YYREEE (reference sequence). The CDR3 length is 14 residues. The CDR3 DNA sequence: TGTGCCAGCAGCTTTAGCGGTCCCTACAATGAGCAGTTCTTC. This translates into CASSFSGPYNEQFF. Looking up the rest from reference TRBV5-4 and TRBJ2-1 gives the full variable domain: ETGVTQSPTHLIKTRGQQVTLRCSSQSGHNTVSWYQQALGQGPQFIFQYYREEENGRGNFPPRFSGLQFPNYSSELNVNALELDDSALYLCASSFSGPYNEQFFGPGTRLTVL.

CDR3 sequence reads: CASSSRGTGELFF. In nucleotides, the CDR3 is TGTGCCAGCAGCTCAAGGGGGACCGGGGAGCTGTTTTTT. J is TRBJ2-2 and V is TRBV3-1 (or the pseudogene TRBV3-2), with a tentative D call TRBD1 (6 bases). Trimming shortened V by 5 bases and J by 5 bases, and 9 bases separated the two germline ends. This CDR3 comprises 13 residues. CDR1 and CDR2 (germline): LGHDT, YNNKEL (reference sequence).

In this sample, this clone turned up a few times. The chain combines TRBV15 with TRBJ2-7, with 9 nucleotides matching TRBD2. CDR1 and CDR2 from the germline V gene are LNHNV and YYDKDF (reference sequence). V shed 0 bases and J 7 bases; nucleotides not matched to a gene: 13. The CDR3 is 17 amino acids. Here the CDR3 DNA reads TGTGCCACCAGCAGAGATAGGCGGGGGGGCGTTGGTTTTGAGCAGTACTTC. It translates to CATSRDRRGGVGFEQYF.

Of note for this clone: The DNA is omitted, as the CDR3 cannot be located on it reliably, and the CDR3 follows TCRdb's listing. V and J are TRBV5-4 and TRBJ1-1; the table's D call, TRBD1, has no DNA check behind it. The CDR3 length equals 14 residues, ends included. The germline gives CDR1 SGHNT, CDR2 YYREEE (reference sequence). The CDR3 protein is CASSFGTGAKTSFF.

The CDR3 reads CASSARTSLVGELFF. DNA for the CDR3: TGTGCCAGCAGTGCCCGGACTAGCTTAGTCGGGGAGCTGTTTTTT. The rearrangement uses TRBV2 and TRBJ2-2, with 8 nucleotides matching TRBD2. V gave up 4 bases and J gave up 7 bases; unmatched junction bases: 8. This CDR3 region has 15 residues. Germline CDR1 SNHLY, CDR2 FYNNEI.